A single sample gave rise to the 21 T cell receptor beta chains below, sequenced in a study of T cells expressing NK-cell markers. With the 5' RACE reads reprocessed, TCRdb shows one record per CDR3 protein and no DNA. The sample is made up of around 280,000 distinct CDR3 sequences, and the top ten hold about 0.39% of it. The material sequenced was blood T cells: a sorted CD56 or NKG2C T cell subset, CD4+ or CD8+ T cells, or bulk PBMC T cells (not recorded which). Receptors originate from a man in his late teens or twenties in good health.

The CDR3 sequence is CSAQPGLANNEQFF. The chain uses TRBV20-1 and TRBJ2-1; absent DNA, TCRdb's TRBD2 call cannot be checked. The CDR3 consists of 14 residues. The germline gives CDR1 DFQATT, CDR2 SNEGSKA (reference sequence).

This chain joins TRBV29-1 and TRBJ2-3; the TRBD1 assignment by TCRdb is unverifiable without DNA. Germline CDR1 and CDR2: SQVTM and ANQGSEA. The CDR3 contains 13 residues. CDR3 region: CSVEDPDSHTQYF.

The chain carries TRBV15 and TRBJ1-3. CDR3 size: 15 residues. CDR1 and CDR2 from the germline V gene are LNHNV and YYDKDF (reference sequence). The CDR3 sequence is CATSREVTVRNTIYF.

This chain connects TRBV7-6 to TRBJ2-7; TCRdb gives TRBD2 as the D gene, but with no DNA this cannot be confirmed. Germline V gives CDR1 SGHVS, CDR2 FNYEAQ. The CDR3 loop spans 16 amino acids. CDR3: CASSLVPSGSSYEQYF.

The chain couples TRBV12-3 or TRBV12-4 to TRBJ2-5; with no DNA, the TCRdb D assignment of TRBD2 cannot be verified. There are 14 residues in the CDR3. CDR3 sequence reads: CASLSGSHQETQYF.

This sequence joins TRBV10-3 and TRBJ2-7. The germline gives CDR1 ENHRY, CDR2 SYGVKD. The CDR3 runs 14 residues. The CDR3 sequence: CAISGIGRTYEQYF.

This rearrangement joins TRBV29-1 to TRBJ2-3; TCRdb gives TRBD1 as the D gene, but with no DNA this cannot be confirmed. Germline V CDR1 and CDR2: SQVTM, ANQGSEA. CDR3 length equals 13 residues. Here the CDR3 reads CSVETGNADTQYF.

This chain uses TRBV10-3 with TRBJ2-1. From germline, CDR1 is ENHRY and CDR2 SYGVKD. The CDR3 is 15 amino acids. The CDR3 loop is CAISESRGPAFEQFF.

The chain recombines TRBV18 with TRBJ1-1; TCRdb's D gene call, TRBD1, goes unchecked for lack of DNA. CDR1 and CDR2 (germline): KGHSH, LQKENI. There are 13 residues in the CDR3. CDR3 loop: CASSEQGNTEAFF.

This rearrangement joins TRBV12-3 or TRBV12-4 to TRBJ2-1. CDR3 length: 11 amino acids. This CDR3 is CASGSSYEQFF.

The rearrangement links TRBV30 to TRBJ2-2; the TCRdb D gene call, TRBD2, has no DNA to confirm it. This CDR3 has 15 residues. Looked up from germline, CDR1 is GTSNPN and CDR2 is SVGIG (reference sequence). The CDR3 sequence: CAWSVGPANTGELFF. Using reference TRBV30 and TRBJ2-2 for the parts outside the CDR3, the full variable domain is SQTIHQWPATLVQPVGSPLSLECTVEGTSNPNLYWYRQAAGRGLQLLFYSVGIGQISSEVPQNLSASRPQDRQFILSSKKLLLSDSGFYLCAWSVGPANTGELFFGEGSRLTVL.

V is TRBV5-1 and J is TRBJ1-5; TCRdb proposes TRBD1, but this gene call is untestable without DNA. This CDR3 spans 14 amino acids. Germline CDR1 SGHRS, CDR2 YFSETQ. The CDR3 sequence is CASSLGDRDGPQHF. Supplemented by reference TRBV5-1 and TRBJ1-5, the full variable domain reads KAGVTQTPRYLIKTRGQQVTLSCSPISGHRSVSWYQQTPGQGLQFLFEYFSETQRNKGNFPGRFSGRQFSNSRSEMNVSTLELGDSALYLCASSLGDRDGPQHFGDGTRLSIL.

The genes are TRBV6-1 and TRBJ1-5. The germline V gene has CDR1 MNHNS and CDR2 SASEGT. The CDR3 runs to 14 residues. This CDR3 reads CASRAGNKRQPQHF.

J is TRBJ1-5 and V is TRBV20-1; TCRdb gives TRBD1 as the D gene, but with no DNA this cannot be confirmed. This CDR3 region has 13 residues. Germline assignment: CDR1 DFQATT and CDR2 SNEGSKA (reference sequence). CDR3 region: CSATRDENQPQHF.

The CDR3 sequence: CSARDVLAGAPGEQFF. The chain employs TRBV20-1 and TRBJ2-1; the TCRdb D gene call, TRBD1, has no DNA to confirm it. The germline V gene has CDR1 DFQATT and CDR2 SNEGSKA (reference sequence). The CDR3 runs 16 residues.

CDR3 residues: CSARRTSNNQPQHF. V gene TRBV20-1 combines with J gene TRBJ1-5. This CDR3 region has 14 residues. Germline-derived CDR1 and CDR2 are DFQATT and SNEGSKA (reference sequence).

The chain carries TRBV20-1 and TRBJ1-5; TCRdb reports TRBD1, a call that lacks DNA to check it against. In germline, CDR1 is DFQATT, CDR2 SNEGSKA (reference sequence). The CDR3 is 16 amino acids. CDR3 protein: CSARTHQGGGNQPQHF.

The chain combines TRBV11-2 with TRBJ2-5; TCRdb's D call, TRBD1, is unchecked because there is no DNA. The germline V gene has CDR1 SGHAT and CDR2 FQNNGV. The CDR3 contains 14 residues. The chain's CDR3 is CASSLGVSRETQYF. The entire variable domain, with the rest obtained from reference TRBV11-2 and TRBJ2-5, is as follows: EAGVAQSPRYKIIEKRQSVAFWCNPISGHATLYWYQQILGQGPKLLIQFQNNGVVDDSQLPKDRFSAERLKGVDSTLKIQPAKLEDSAVYLCASSLGVSRETQYFGPGTRLLVL.

The chain uses TRBV6-4 and TRBJ1-5; there is no DNA to check the TCRdb D call of TRBD1. The CDR3 runs to 14 residues. From germline, CDR1 is MRHNA and CDR2 SNTAGT. The CDR3 is CASSGRGYGQPQHF.

V and J are TRBV7-2 and TRBJ2-7. The CDR3 spans 14 residues. Germline assignment: CDR1 SGHTA and CDR2 FQGNSA. This CDR3 is CASSLAHGQYEQYF.

CDR3 residues: CASSGALYNEQFF. J is TRBJ2-1 and V is TRBV5-5; TCRdb indicates TRBD1, and absent DNA this call remains unverified. The CDR3 runs 13 residues. Germline V gives CDR1 SGHKS, CDR2 YYEKEE (reference sequence).